These 16 T cell receptor beta chains came from one sample sequenced in a study of early T cells in non-severe SARS-CoV-2 infection. TCRdb recomputed calls from the 5' RACE reads with MiXCR, one row per CDR3 protein. The table lists 52,000 or so distinct CDR3 sequences, approximately 12% of them singletons. The sequencing input was whole blood. These receptors came from an adult who was a healthcare worker with PCR-confirmed SARS-CoV-2 infection or an uninfected control (not recorded which).

This clonotype turned up a few times. V is TRBV11-3 and J is TRBJ2-3; TRBD2 matches at 8 bases. The J segment lost 4 bases and the V segment lost 5 bases, leaving 8 bases of the junction unmatched. The germline gives CDR1 SGHNT, CDR2 YENEEA. CDR3 length: 15 amino acids. In nucleotides, the CDR3 is TGTGCCAGCAGCCCGCTCGGGGGGGGCGCAGATACGCAGTATTTT. Translation: CASSPLGGGADTQYF.

This clonotype showed up many times. The CDR3 loop reads CSALPRDRVWEQYF. In DNA form, the CDR3 reads TGCAGTGCGCTCCCCCGGGACAGGGTCTGGGAGCAGTACTTC. V usage is TRBV20-1 and J usage is TRBJ2-7; 9 nucleotides match TRBD1. CDR1 DFQATT and CDR2 SNEGSKA come from the germline V gene (reference sequence). With V trimmed by 6 bases and J by 7 bases, 13 bases remained unmatched. The CDR3 length is 14 residues.

This clonotype has at least ten counts. This rearrangement joins TRBV5-4 to TRBJ2-7, with D maybe TRBD1 (5 bases). Germline CDR1 SGHNT, CDR2 YYREEE (reference sequence). The CDR3 runs to 12 residues. The germline V and J ends were trimmed by 0 bases and 6 bases, with 7 bases remaining between them. The CDR3 nucleotides are TGTGCCAGCAGCTTGGTAGGGGCCGAGCAGTACTTC. Translated: CASSLVGAEQYF.

V is TRBV6-1 and J is TRBJ2-1; TRBD2 might be the D (6 bases). V gave up 2 bases and J gave up 3 bases, with 11 bases separating them. This CDR3 region has 15 residues. CDR1 and CDR2 from the germline V gene are MNHNS and SASEGT. Written as DNA, the CDR3 is TGTGCCAGCAGTGAAACGGACGGGGGCTACAATGAGCAGTTCTTC. Translating gives CASSETDGGYNEQFF.

This clonotype occurred many times. In DNA, the CDR3 is TGTGCCAGCAGCTTGACAGATCTGAACACTGAAGCTTTCTTT. This codes for CASSLTDLNTEAFF. The gene calls are TRBV11-2 and TRBJ1-1, with D possibly being TRBD1 (5 bases). The length of the CDR3 is 14 residues. V lost 3 bases to trimming and J lost 0 bases, with 8 bases between them. Germline loops: CDR1 SGHAT, CDR2 FQNNGV.

Concerning this clonotype itself: At one end, the junction sequence differs from germline, possibly due to a read error. The CDR3 is CASSLRGTGELFF. As DNA, the CDR3 is TGTGCTAGCAGCTTAAGGGGGACCGGGGAGCTGTTTTTT. The chain has TRBV7-7 and TRBJ2-2; TRBD1 might be the D (6 bases). CDR1 is SSHAT and CDR2 is FNYEAQ in the germline V gene (reference sequence). The CDR3 totals 13 residues.

There are a few counts of this clonotype. CDR3 bases: TGTGCCAGCAGAGGGGGGGGCCCCCTCAATCAGCCCCAGCATTTT. It is translated as CASRGGGPLNQPQHF. The chain carries TRBV6-6 and TRBJ1-5; maybe TRBD1 (6 bases). From germline, CDR1 is MNHNY and CDR2 SVGAGI (reference sequence). The CDR3 contains 15 residues. Trimming took 6 bases from V and 3 from J, leaving 15 bases between them.

The chain has TRBV10-3 and TRBJ1-2; 9 bases map to TRBD1. Germline-derived CDR1 and CDR2 are ENHRY and SYGVKD. The trim removed 6 bases at V and 6 bases at J, leaving 11 bases unmatched. The CDR3 has 15 amino acids. The CDR3 is CAIREPGQGGDGYTF. The CDR3 bases are TGTGCCATCAGGGAACCGGGACAGGGTGGGGATGGCTACACCTTC.

This clonotype appeared a few times. V usage is TRBV7-2 and J usage is TRBJ2-7; D may match TRBD1 or TRBD2 (5 bases each). The V gene's germline CDR1 is SGHTA and CDR2 FQGNSA. The V and J ends lost 5 bases and 6 bases respectively, with 11 bases between them. There are 12 residues in the CDR3. CDR3 protein: CASSRGDREQYF. The CDR3 DNA sequence: TGTGCCAGCAGCCGAGGGGATCGCGAGCAGTACTTC. The whole variable domain, filled in from reference TRBV7-2 and TRBJ2-7, reads GAGVSQSPSNKVTEKGKDVELRCDPISGHTALYWYRQSLGQGLEFLIYFQGNSAPDKSGLPSDRFSAERTGGSVSTLTIQRTQQEDSAVYLCASSRGDREQYFGPGTRLTVT.

This clonotype was picked up a small number of times. CDR3 sequence: CASSEGASGQPQHF. The CDR3, as DNA: TGTGCCAGCAGTGAAGGCGCCTCAGGGCAGCCCCAGCATTTT. The rearrangement joins TRBV6-1 to TRBJ1-5; D may be TRBD1 (5 bases). With 1 base removed from V and 7 bases from J, the gap between germline ends came to 11 bases. Germline V lookup: CDR1 MNHNS, CDR2 SASEGT. This CDR3 has 14 residues.

This clonotype was seen many times. This rearrangement joins TRBV4-1 to TRBJ1-5; 7 positions match TRBD1. CDR3 length: 16 amino acids. With 1 base clipped from V and 5 bases from J, the junction kept 8 bases outside the gene matches. The germline V gene has CDR1 MGHRA and CDR2 YSYEKL. The DNA for the CDR3 is TGCGCCAGCAGCCAAGCCGGGAGCAGGGGGGATCAGCCCCAGCATTTT. The encoded protein is CASSQAGSRGDQPQHF.

V gene TRBV6-2 or TRBV6-3 combines with J gene TRBJ2-1; TRBD2 matches at 7 bases. With V trimmed by 2 bases and J by 8 bases, 9 bases remained unmatched. The germline V gene has CDR1 MNHEY and CDR2 SVGEGT. The length of the CDR3 is 15 residues. For the CDR3, the DNA is TGTGCCAGCAGTTACACCCGGACCGGGGGGTATGAGCAGTTCTTC. This translates into CASSYTRTGGYEQFF.

The rearrangement links TRBV6-5 to TRBJ1-2; 7 bases are shared with TRBD1. The V gene's germline CDR1 is MNHEY and CDR2 SVGAGI. The CDR3 contains 13 residues. V was clipped by 5 bases and J by 5 bases; unmatched bases: 5. The CDR3 DNA reads as TGTGCCAGCAGTATCCAGGGGGGATATGGCTACACCTTC. The encoded protein is CASSIQGGYGYTF.

The chain is built from TRBV6-6 and TRBJ2-2; D could derive from TRBD1 or TRBD2 (5 bases each). The germline V gene has CDR1 MNHNY and CDR2 SVGAGI (reference sequence). Trimming left V 6 bases short and J 3 bases short, with 23 bases between. The CDR3 has 18 amino acids. CDR3: CASSLTGREIADTGELFF. CDR3 nucleotides: TGTGCCAGCAGCTTGACGGGACGCGAAATAGCCGACACCGGGGAGCTGTTTTTT.

The chain employs TRBV5-1 and TRBJ1-4, with D uncertain. Germline V gene data show CDR1 as SGHRS and CDR2 as YFSETQ. This CDR3 has 17 amino acids. V was pared by 2 bases and J by 1 base, with 15 bases between. CDR3 region: CASSFGAKPGTNEKLFF. CDR3 bases: TGCGCCAGCAGCTTTGGAGCGAAACCAGGAACTAATGAAAAACTGTTTTTT.

This clonotype turned up a few times. CDR3 sequence: CASSLGRQPQHF. CDR3 DNA: TGTGCCAGCAGTCTGGGGAGACAGCCCCAGCATTTT. This chain uses TRBV6-6 with TRBJ1-5; D not certain. V was pared by 5 bases and J by 7 bases, with 9 bases between. The germline gives CDR1 MNHNY, CDR2 SVGAGI (reference sequence). The CDR3 is made up of 12 amino acids.